The 8 T cell receptor beta chains below all came from one sample that was sequenced in a study of blood T cell repertoires in COVID-19. Repertoires were generated with immunoSEQ multiplex PCR, while TCRdb's copy carries only in-frame clones and drops some. The table has 75,000 to 90,000 clones, 90% to 95% seen once. Input material: peripheral blood. These receptors came from a woman between 45 and 60 years old in a cohort sampled during active COVID-19.

J is TRBJ1-4 and V is TRBV7-9; D remains ambiguous. Looked up from germline, CDR1 is SEHNR and CDR2 is FQNEAQ (reference sequence). V was clipped by 6 bases and J by 0 bases, with 11 bases between them. The CDR3 covers 15 residues. CDR3 in DNA: TGTGCCAGCAGGGCGGAGGGCGCAACTAATGAAAAACTGTTTTTT. Encoded protein: CASRAEGATNEKLFF.

V gene TRBV28 combines with J gene TRBJ2-7; D gene ambiguous. This CDR3 region has 14 residues. Trimming shortened V by 6 bases and J by 6 bases, and 18 bases separated the two germline ends. Germline CDR1 reads MDHEN; CDR2 reads SYDVKM. The CDR3 loop is CASSPGSSNREQYF. DNA for the CDR3: TGTGCCAGCAGCCCCGGGTCGAGCAATCGCGAGCAGTACTTC. Drawing the rest from reference TRBV28 and TRBJ2-7, the complete variable domain is DVKVTQSSRYLVKRTGEKVFLECVQDMDHENMFWYRQDPGLGLRLIYFSYDVKMKEKGDIPEGYSVSREKKERFSLILESASTNQTSMYLCASSPGSSNREQYFGPGTRLTVT.

Remarks on this clone: Other DNA sequences of this sample code for an identical CDR3. The chain uses TRBV5-1 and TRBJ1-4; D is uncertain. The CDR3 contains 14 residues. V lost 4 bases to trimming and J lost 2 bases, with 9 bases between them. The germline CDR1 and CDR2 sequences are SGHRS and YFSETQ. The CDR3 here is CASSPSATNEKLFF. The CDR3 region has the DNA TGCGCCAGCAGCCCAAGTGCGACTAATGAAAAACTGTTTTTT.

The gene calls are TRBV5-6 and TRBJ2-2, with 10 bases identical to TRBD1. CDR1 is SGHDT, CDR2 YYEEEE, per germline. With V trimmed by 4 bases and J by 5 bases, 5 bases remained unmatched. The CDR3 is made up of 15 amino acids. CDR3 nucleotide sequence: TGTGCCAGCAGCGAGGGGGACAGGGGAACCGGGGAGCTGTTTTTT. This encodes CASSEGDRGTGELFF.

The chain has TRBV5-1 and TRBJ2-5; weak D call: TRBD2 (6 bases). Germline values: CDR1 SGHRS, CDR2 YFSETQ. V lost 4 bases and J lost 5, with 12 bases in between. CDR3 size: 13 residues. The CDR3 region is CASSPMGRETQYF. The CDR3 bases are TGCGCCAGCAGCCCTATGGGGAGGGAGACCCAGTACTTC.

This chain links TRBV27 with TRBJ1-5, with D unresolved. The CDR3 spans 17 residues. The V gene lost 0 bases and the J gene lost 0 bases, with 12 bases spanning the gap. The germline V gene has CDR1 MNHEY and CDR2 SMNVEV (reference sequence). CDR3 sequence: CASSLSNSPYSNQPQHF. CDR3 nucleotide sequence: TGTGCCAGCAGTTTATCGAACAGCCCCTATAGCAATCAGCCCCAGCATTTT.

This chain connects TRBV28 to TRBJ1-6; D is uncertain. The germline gives CDR1 MDHEN, CDR2 SYDVKM. The CDR3 sequence is 14 residues long. Deletions cut 2 bases from V and 9 bases from J, with 11 bases between. CDR3 nucleotide sequence: TGTGCCAGCAGTTTAGAGTTATCCTCTTCACCCCTCCACTTT. Amino acid sequence: CASSLELSSSPLHF.

The gene calls are TRBV9 and TRBJ2-4, with TRBD2 identical over 15 bases. V lost 4 bases, J lost 5 bases, and 7 bases stayed unmatched. Germline-derived CDR1 and CDR2 are SGDLS and YYNGEE. This CDR3 has 17 amino acids. The CDR3 DNA is TGTGCCAGCAGCCCCGGACTAGCGGGGGGGCCGGAAAACATTCAGTACTTC. It codes for CASSPGLAGGPENIQYF.